This entry describes one T cell receptor beta chain. The antigen remains unidentified. These data are taken from a study of PD-1 blockade in classical Hodgkin lymphoma. For the study at large: The patients were dosed with nivolumab 3 mg/kg, infused intravenously every 2 weeks.

Every patient relapsed after autologous stem cell transplantation, and brentuximab vedotin exposure varied. The protocol was immunoSEQ multiplex PCR, while the TCRdb copy is restricted to in-frame clones and leaves out a portion. Found here are approximately 15,000 clones, 80% to 85% of them singletons; the top ten hold more than 25%. Between the trimmed V and J ends, which lost 7 bases and 3 bases, there was a span of 13 bases. CDR3 length: 14 amino acids. Germline CDR1 is LNHDA and CDR2 is SQIVND (reference sequence). Regarding the study as a whole: Nivolumab initiated under 1 year post-ASCT led to patient exclusion. Prior to therapy, complete responders displayed diversity much like that of newly diagnosed patients.

Specimen: peripheral blood mononuclear cells (PBMCs), collected at baseline. V and J are TRBV19 and TRBJ1-5; D might be TRBD1 (5 bases). The sequence was obtained from a human donor with classical Hodgkin lymphoma. CDR3 sequence: CASKSRQNNQPQHF. The CDR3 nucleotides are TGTGCCAGTAAAAGTCGACAGAACAATCAGCCCCAGCATTTT.